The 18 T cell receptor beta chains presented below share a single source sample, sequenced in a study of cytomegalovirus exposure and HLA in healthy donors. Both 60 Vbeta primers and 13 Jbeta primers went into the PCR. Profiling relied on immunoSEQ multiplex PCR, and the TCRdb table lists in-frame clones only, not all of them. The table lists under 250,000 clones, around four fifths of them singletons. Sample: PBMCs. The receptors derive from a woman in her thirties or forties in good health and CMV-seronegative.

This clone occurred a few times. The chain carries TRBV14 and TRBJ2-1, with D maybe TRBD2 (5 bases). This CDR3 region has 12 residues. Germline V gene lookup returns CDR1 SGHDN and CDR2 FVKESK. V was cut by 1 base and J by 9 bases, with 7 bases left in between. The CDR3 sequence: CASSQGRGEQFF. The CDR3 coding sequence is TGTGCCAGCAGCCAAGGTCGGGGTGAGCAGTTCTTC.

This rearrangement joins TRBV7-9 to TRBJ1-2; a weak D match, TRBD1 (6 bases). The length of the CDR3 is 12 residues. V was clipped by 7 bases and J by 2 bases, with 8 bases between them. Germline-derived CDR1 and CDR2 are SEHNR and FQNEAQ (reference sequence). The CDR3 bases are TGTGCCAGCATTGGACAGAACTATGGCTACACCTTC. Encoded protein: CASIGQNYGYTF.

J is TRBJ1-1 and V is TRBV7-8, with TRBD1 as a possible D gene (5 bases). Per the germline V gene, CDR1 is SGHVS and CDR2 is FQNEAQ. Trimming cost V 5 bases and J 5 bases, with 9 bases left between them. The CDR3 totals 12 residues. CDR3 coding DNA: TGTGCCAGCAGCCGGGGGAGGACTGAAGCTTTCTTT. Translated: CASSRGRTEAFF.

CDR3 amino acids: CASSWVGGQGYGAFF. The CDR3 DNA is TGTGCCAGCAGCTGGGTTGGGGGACAGGGCTATGGAGCTTTCTTT. This chain uses TRBV7-2 with TRBJ1-1; 9 nucleotides agree with TRBD1. Trimming removed 4 bases from V and 10 bases from J; junction bases left unmatched: 13. CDR1 is SGHTA, CDR2 FQGNSA, per germline. The CDR3 totals 15 residues.

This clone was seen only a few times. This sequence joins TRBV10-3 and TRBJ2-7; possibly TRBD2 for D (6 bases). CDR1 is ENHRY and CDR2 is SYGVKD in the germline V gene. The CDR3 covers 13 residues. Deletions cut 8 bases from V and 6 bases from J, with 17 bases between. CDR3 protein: CAIGLEEGTEQYF. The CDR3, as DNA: TGTGCCATCGGTCTTGAGGAGGGTACCGAGCAGTACTTC.

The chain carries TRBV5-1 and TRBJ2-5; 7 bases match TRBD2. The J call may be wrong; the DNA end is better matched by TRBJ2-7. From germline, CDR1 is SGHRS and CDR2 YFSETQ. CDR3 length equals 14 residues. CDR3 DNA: TGCGCCAGCAGCTTGGGAAGCGGGGCCTACGAGCAGTACTTC. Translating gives CASSLGSGAYEQYF.

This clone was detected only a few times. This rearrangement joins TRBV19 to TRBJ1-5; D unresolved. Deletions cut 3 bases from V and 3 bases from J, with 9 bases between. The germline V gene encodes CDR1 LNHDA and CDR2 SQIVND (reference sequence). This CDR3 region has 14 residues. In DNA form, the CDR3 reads TGTGCCAGTAGTATCTCAGTGAACAATCAGCCCCAGCATTTT. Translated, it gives CASSISVNNQPQHF.

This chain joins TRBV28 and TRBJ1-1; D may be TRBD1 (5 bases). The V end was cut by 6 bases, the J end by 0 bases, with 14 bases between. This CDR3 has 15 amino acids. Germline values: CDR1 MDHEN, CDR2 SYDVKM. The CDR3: CASREAGEVNTEAFF. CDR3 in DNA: TGTGCCAGCAGGGAAGCGGGGGAAGTGAACACTGAAGCTTTCTTT.

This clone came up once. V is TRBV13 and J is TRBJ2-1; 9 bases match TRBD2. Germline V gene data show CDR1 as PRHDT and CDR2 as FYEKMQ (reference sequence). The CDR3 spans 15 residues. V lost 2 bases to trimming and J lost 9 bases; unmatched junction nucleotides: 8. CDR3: CASSLLISGSTEQFF. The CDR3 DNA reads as TGTGCCAGCAGCTTATTAATTAGCGGGAGTACTGAGCAGTTCTTC.

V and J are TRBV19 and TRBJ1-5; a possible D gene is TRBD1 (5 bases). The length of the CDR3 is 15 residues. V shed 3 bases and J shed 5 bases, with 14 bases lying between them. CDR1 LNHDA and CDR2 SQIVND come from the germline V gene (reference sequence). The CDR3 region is CASSIFQGAHQPQHF. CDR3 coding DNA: TGTGCCAGTAGTATTTTCCAGGGCGCCCATCAGCCCCAGCATTTT.

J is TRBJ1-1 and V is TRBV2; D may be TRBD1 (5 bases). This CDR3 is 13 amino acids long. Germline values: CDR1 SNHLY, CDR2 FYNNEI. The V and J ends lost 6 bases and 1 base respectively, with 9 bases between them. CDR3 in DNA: TGTGCCAGCAGGGTTACAGGGAACACTGAAGCTTTCTTT. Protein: CASRVTGNTEAFF. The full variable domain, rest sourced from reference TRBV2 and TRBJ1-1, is EPEVTQTPSHQVTQMGQEVILRCVPISNHLYFYWYRQILGQKVEFLVSFYNNEISEKSEIFDDQFSVERPDGSNFTLKIRSTKLEDSAMYFCASRVTGNTEAFFGQGTRLTVV.

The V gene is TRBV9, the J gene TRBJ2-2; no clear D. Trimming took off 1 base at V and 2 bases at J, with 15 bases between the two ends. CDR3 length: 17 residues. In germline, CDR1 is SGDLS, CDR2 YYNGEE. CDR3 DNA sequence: TGTGCCAGCAGCGTAACTGTATGGGCAGCCAACACCGGGGAGCTGTTTTTT. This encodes CASSVTVWAANTGELFF.

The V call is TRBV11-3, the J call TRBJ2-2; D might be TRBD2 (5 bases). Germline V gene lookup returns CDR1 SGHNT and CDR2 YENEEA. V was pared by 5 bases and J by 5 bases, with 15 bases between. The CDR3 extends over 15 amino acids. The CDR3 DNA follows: TGTGCCAGCAGCCCCTTACTGTCGGGAACCGGGGAGCTGTTTTTT. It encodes CASSPLLSGTGELFF.

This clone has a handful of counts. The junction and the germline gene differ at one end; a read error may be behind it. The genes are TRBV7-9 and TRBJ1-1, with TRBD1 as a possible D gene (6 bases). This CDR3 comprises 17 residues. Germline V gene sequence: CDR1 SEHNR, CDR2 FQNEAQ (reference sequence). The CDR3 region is CSSSQPPYNRVSTEAFF. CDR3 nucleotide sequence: TGTTCCAGCAGCCAGCCTCCTTATAACAGGGTGAGCACTGAAGCTTTCTTT.

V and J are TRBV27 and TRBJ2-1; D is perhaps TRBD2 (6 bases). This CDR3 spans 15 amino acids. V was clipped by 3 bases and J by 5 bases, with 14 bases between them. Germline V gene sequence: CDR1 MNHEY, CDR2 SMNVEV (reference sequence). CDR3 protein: CASSFIGGPDNEQFF. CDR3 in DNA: TGTGCCAGCAGTTTTATAGGAGGGCCCGACAATGAGCAGTTCTTC.

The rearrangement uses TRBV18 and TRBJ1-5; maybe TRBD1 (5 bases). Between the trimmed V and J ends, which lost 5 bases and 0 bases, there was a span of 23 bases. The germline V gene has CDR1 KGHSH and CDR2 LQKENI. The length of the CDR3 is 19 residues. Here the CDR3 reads CASSSSDTTEPYSNQPQHF. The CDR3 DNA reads TGTGCCAGCTCATCCTCGGACACCACGGAGCCTTATAGCAATCAGCCCCAGCATTTT.

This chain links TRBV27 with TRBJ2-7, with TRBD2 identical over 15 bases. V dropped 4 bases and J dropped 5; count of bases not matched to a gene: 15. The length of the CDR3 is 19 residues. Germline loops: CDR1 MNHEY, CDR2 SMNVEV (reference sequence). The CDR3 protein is CASSSRRGLAGGSVNEQYF. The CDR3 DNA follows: TGTGCCAGCAGTTCCAGGAGGGGACTAGCGGGAGGCAGCGTGAACGAGCAGTACTTC.

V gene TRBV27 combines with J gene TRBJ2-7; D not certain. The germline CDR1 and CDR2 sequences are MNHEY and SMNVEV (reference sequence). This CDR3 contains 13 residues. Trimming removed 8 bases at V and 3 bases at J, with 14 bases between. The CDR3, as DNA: TGTGCCAGCCCCGCTTGCGGAGACTACGAGCAGTACTTC. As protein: CASPACGDYEQYF.